This TCR beta chain was found in a study of blood T cell repertoires in COVID-19. Study overall: Specimens from acute and convalescent COVID-19 originated in the United States, Italy and Spain.

Membership in each cohort depended on participant-reported clinical history. Per germline, CDR1 LGHNA and CDR2 YNFKEQ. The CDR3 contains 14 residues. The V and J ends lost 0 bases and 4 bases, in that order; junction bases with no gene match: 2. Using immunoSEQ multiplex PCR, the repertoire was profiled, and TCRdb retains in-frame clones only, with some absent. The table has over 120,000 clones, approximately 79% seen once; the top ten hold 2.5% to 3%. The sample consisted of PBMCs or T cells enriched from blood (not recorded which). This clonotype was obtained from a woman aged 45-65 years who had recovered from COVID-19. This chain uses TRBV4-2 with TRBJ2-7, with 8 positions matching TRBD2. The DNA of the CDR3 is TGTGCCAGCAGCCAAGATGCTAGCGGGTACGAGCAGTACTTC. Translating it yields CASSQDASGYEQYF.